The source of this T cell receptor beta chain is a study of CD4 T cells in relation to SARS-CoV-2 and coronaviruses (dated by TCRdb to the early 2020s). In terms of the full investigation: In the ViraFEST assay, PBMCs were cultured with antigen for less than 11 days, after which TCR beta CDR3s were sequenced to identify clonal expansions specific to the antigen. An HIV-1 Nef peptide pool or a no-peptide culture served as the negative reference condition. Shared crossreactive spike epitopes were mapped to their HLA restriction using patient-derived lymphoblastoid cell lines. At the level of individual TCR clonotypes, the study measured memory CD4+ T cell crossreactivity between SARS-CoV-2 spike protein and common cold coronavirus spike proteins. Samples from three pre-COVID donors and the naive versus memory experiments were sequenced with the Adaptive Biotechnologies TCR-sequencing kit; other data were Illumina-based. A different TCR-beta assay, based on Illumina, was used to sequence expansion assays from other donors in the study. General findings and caveats noted by the study authors: Because no donor provided both pre-pandemic and post-infection samples, tracing the source of pre-existing responses was limited. Memory CD4+ clonotypes crossrecognizing SARS-CoV-2 and at least one common cold coronavirus spike were found in 55% to 70% of donors. Small numbers of patients and of tested TCRs were a limitation of the study. Compared with monoreactive clones, crossreactive clones had significantly weaker SARS-CoV-2-driven expansion, a result consistent with antigenic imprinting. Since the crossreactivity analysis centred on spike protein, crossreactivity against other viral proteins was not assessed.

CD4+ T cells from unexposed donors were collected before the COVID-19 pandemic (2011-2018). After about 9 days of culture, CD4+ T cells were isolated with the EasySep CD4+ T cell isolation kit. Unexposed donor CD4+ T cells were tested for reactivity to SARS-CoV-2 S and N and four common cold coronavirus spike pools, as cell number allowed. PBMCs were cultured at roughly 2.2 million per well in IMDM supplemented with 5% human AB serum and around 10 IU/ml IL-2. Half of the culture medium was replaced with fresh IL-2-containing medium on days 3 and 7. In general, triplicate replicate wells were used for every peptide culture condition. The leukapheresis product used for the unexposed donors was purchased from a commercial source. Ficoll-Paque PLUS gradient centrifugation was used to isolate PBMCs from either whole blood or leukapheresis product. PBMCs were either used fresh in the expansion assay or cryopreserved at -140 degrees C. The QIAamp Micro DNA Kit was used to extract genomic DNA from the CD4+ T cells.

The germline V gene yields MGHRA for CDR1 and YSYEKL for CDR2. Trimming accounts for 1 base at V and 0 bases at J, while the number of junction bases matched to no gene is 6. Measured from the cysteine to the phenylalanine, the CDR3 is 19 residues long. Only CDR3 DNA is held: 57 bases, read in frame from base 1. The library was generated by the immunoSEQ multiplex PCR assay. The original methods were these. Preprocessing removed nonproductive sequences and CDR3s not starting with C, not ending with F or W, or shorter than 7 amino acids. Antigen-specific clonotypes were called with the MANAFEST web app, based on expansion relative to reference and other culture wells. A clone counted as positive if significantly expanded in 2 of 3 replicate wells versus the reference culture at FDR below 0.05. For a clone to be considered positive, significant expansion relative to all other tandem wells and an odds ratio above 5 were also required. After three terminal residues were trimmed from each end, CDR3 homology was quantified as pairwise Levenshtein distance using the stringdist R package. TCRdb's version of the immuneACCESS table is confined to in-frame rearrangements and falls short of the full clone set. An unresolved V gene accounts for under half of the shortfall where checked; the remainder is of unknown origin. D and trimming were read from the DNA, whereas the V and J calls and clone size are those reported in that table. This sample has 10,000 or so clones in its table, and 84% of those were observed once. The ten top clones hold about 25% of the sample.

Of note for this clone: Its antigen is still unknown. Base qualities are missing; no much larger clone stands one base away.

The specimen was CD4+ T cells from PBMCs, cultured in vitro. The clonotype comes from a human donor in good health. The V and J segments used are TRBV4-1 and TRBJ2-7; 16 central nucleotides agree with TRBD2. The nucleotide sequence is given as TGCGCCAGCAGCCAAGCCGGGACTAGCGGGAGGGCTAGCTCCTACGAGCAGTACTTC. Protein translation: CASSQAGTSGRASSYEQYF.